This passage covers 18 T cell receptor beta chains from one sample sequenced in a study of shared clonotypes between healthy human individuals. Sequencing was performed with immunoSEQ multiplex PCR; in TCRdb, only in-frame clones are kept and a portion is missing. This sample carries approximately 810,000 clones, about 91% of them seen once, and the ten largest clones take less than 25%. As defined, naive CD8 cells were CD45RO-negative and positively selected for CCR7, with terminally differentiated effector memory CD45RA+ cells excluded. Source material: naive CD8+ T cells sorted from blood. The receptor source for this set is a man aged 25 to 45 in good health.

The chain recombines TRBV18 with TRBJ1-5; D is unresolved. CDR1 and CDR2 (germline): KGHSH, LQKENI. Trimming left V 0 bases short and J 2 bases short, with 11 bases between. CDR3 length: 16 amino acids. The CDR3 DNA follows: TGTGCCAGCTCACCACCAGAGGGATTTGGCAATCAGCCCCAGCATTTT. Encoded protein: CASSPPEGFGNQPQHF.

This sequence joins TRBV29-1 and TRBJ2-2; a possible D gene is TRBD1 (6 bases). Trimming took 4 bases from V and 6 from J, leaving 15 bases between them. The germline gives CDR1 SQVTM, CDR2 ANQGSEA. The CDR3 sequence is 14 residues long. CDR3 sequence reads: CSVVGTGLSGELFF. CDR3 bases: TGCAGCGTTGTCGGTACAGGGCTGTCCGGGGAGCTGTTTTTT.

The CDR3 DNA is TGCAGCGTTGAATCGTACAGGCAGTATTTT. Translation: CSVESYRQYF. This chain connects TRBV29-1 to TRBJ2-3; D is ambiguous. This CDR3 spans 10 amino acids. The germline V gene encodes CDR1 SQVTM and CDR2 ANQGSEA. Trimming stripped 2 bases from V and 11 bases from J, with 8 bases between.

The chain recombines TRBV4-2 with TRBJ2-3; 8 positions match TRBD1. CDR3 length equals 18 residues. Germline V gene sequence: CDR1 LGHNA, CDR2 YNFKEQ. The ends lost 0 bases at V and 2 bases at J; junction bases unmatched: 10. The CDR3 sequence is CASSQDLLKDRVTDTQYF. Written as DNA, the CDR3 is TGTGCCAGCAGCCAAGATCTCCTAAAGGACAGGGTCACAGATACGCAGTATTTT.

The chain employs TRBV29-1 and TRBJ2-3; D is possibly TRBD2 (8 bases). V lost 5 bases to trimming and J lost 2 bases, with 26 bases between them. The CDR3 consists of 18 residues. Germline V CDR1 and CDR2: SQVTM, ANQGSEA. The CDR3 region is CSVQGTVGPAGVTDTQYF. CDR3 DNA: TGCAGCGTTCAGGGGACAGTCGGCCCAGCGGGGGTCACAGATACGCAGTATTTT.

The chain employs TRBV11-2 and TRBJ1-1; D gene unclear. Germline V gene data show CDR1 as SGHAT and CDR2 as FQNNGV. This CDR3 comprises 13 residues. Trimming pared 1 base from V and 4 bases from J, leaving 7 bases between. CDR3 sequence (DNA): TGTGCCAGCAGCTTAGGGAGGGTCACTGAAGCTTTCTTT. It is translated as CASSLGRVTEAFF.

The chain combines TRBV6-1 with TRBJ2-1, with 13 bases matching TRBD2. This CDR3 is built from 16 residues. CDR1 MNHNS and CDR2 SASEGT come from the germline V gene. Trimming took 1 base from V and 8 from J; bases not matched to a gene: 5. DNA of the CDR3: TGTGCCAGCAGTGAAGATACGGGACTAGCGGGGCATGAGCAGTTCTTC. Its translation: CASSEDTGLAGHEQFF.

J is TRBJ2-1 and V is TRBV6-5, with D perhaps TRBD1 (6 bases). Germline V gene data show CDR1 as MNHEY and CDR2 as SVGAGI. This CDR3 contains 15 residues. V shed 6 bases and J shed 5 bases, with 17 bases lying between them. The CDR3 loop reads CASSRQVHADNEQFF. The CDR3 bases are TGTGCCAGCAGCAGACAGGTTCACGCCGACAATGAGCAGTTCTTC.

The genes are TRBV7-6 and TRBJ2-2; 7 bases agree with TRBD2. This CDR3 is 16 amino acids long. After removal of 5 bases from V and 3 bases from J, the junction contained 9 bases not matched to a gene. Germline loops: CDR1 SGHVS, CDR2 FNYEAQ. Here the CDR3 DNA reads TGTGCCAGCAGCCCCGGGGGGACCAGCGACACCGGGGAGCTGTTTTTT. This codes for CASSPGGTSDTGELFF.

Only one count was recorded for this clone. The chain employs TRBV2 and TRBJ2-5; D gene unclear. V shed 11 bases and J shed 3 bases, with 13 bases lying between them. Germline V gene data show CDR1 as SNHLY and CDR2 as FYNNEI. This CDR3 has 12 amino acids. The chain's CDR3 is CAGLLREETQYF. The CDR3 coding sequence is TGTGCCGGCCTTCTTAGGGAAGAGACCCAGTACTTC.

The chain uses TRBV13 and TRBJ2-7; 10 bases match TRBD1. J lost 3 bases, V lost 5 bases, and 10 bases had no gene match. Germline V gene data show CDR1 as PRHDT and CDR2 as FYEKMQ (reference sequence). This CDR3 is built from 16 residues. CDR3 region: CASSGGIGTGDYEQYF. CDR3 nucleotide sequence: TGTGCCAGCAGCGGAGGGATCGGGACAGGGGACTACGAGCAGTACTTC.

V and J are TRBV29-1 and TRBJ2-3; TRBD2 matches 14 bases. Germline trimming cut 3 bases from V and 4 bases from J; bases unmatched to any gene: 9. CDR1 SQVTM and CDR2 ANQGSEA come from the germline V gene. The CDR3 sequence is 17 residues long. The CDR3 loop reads CSVDRSTSGRDADTQYF. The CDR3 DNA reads TGCAGCGTTGATAGGTCGACTAGCGGGAGGGACGCAGATACGCAGTATTTT.

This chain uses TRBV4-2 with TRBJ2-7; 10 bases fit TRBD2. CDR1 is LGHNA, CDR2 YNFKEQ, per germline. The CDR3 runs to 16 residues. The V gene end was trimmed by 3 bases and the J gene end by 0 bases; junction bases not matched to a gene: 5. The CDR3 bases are TGTGCCAGCAGCCAGGCAGCTAGCGGGAGCTCCTACGAGCAGTACTTC. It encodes CASSQAASGSSYEQYF.

The DNA for the CDR3 is TGTGCCAGCAGCACCCCGACAGGGGGATTTTACGAGCAGTACTTC. It specifies CASSTPTGGFYEQYF. The chain is built from TRBV7-8 and TRBJ2-7; TRBD1 matches 9 bases. Germline CDR1 and CDR2: SGHVS and FQNEAQ. The CDR3 runs 15 residues. With 5 bases clipped from V and 4 bases from J, the junction kept 9 bases outside the gene matches.

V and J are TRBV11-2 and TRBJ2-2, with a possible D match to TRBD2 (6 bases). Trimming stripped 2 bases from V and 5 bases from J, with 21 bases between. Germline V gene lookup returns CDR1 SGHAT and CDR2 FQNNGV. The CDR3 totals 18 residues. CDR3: CASSLSSRVGAGTGELFF. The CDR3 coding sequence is TGTGCCAGCAGCTTAAGTTCTCGGGTCGGGGCGGGGACCGGGGAGCTGTTTTTT.

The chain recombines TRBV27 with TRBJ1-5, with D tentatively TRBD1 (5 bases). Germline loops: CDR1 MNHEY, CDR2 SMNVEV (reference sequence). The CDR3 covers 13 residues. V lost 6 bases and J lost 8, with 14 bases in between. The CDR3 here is CASSSWGLEPQHF. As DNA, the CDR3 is TGTGCCAGCAGCTCCTGGGGGTTGGAGCCCCAGCATTTT.

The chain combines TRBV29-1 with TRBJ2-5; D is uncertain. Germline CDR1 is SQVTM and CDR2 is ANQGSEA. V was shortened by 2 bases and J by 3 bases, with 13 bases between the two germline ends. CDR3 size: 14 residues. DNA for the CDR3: TGCAGCGTTGAAAGGCCCCCAAGGGAAGAGACCCAGTACTTC. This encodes CSVERPPREETQYF.

The CDR3 region has the DNA TGTGCCAGCAGTGACACAGCCACCTACGAGCAGTACTTC. Amino acids: CASSDTATYEQYF. The chain is built from TRBV2 and TRBJ2-7; D unresolved. Trimming stripped 3 bases from V and 2 bases from J, with 8 bases between. In germline, CDR1 is SNHLY, CDR2 FYNNEI. The CDR3 loop spans 13 amino acids.